A selection of T cell receptor beta chains follows, all from one sample in a study of blood T cell repertoires in COVID-19. Method: immunoSEQ multiplex PCR; TCRdb's copy keeps in-frame clones and lacks some. The sample carries fewer than 300,000 clones, approximately 90% recorded once. The sample taken for sequencing was peripheral blood. Receptors originate from a man aged 25-40 years with acute or convalescent COVID-19. The CDR3 runs from the conserved cysteine through the conserved F or W. D genes are given only for firm matches. Expanded clones get a size class; other rows say once, few or many, or leave the size out.

clone_size	d_call	v_call	j_call	cdr3_aa	cdr3_nt
NA	TRBD1	TRBV11-3	TRBJ2-7	CASSLRPKTGAPYEQYF	TGTGCCAGCAGCCTCCGACCTAAGACAGGGGCCCCTTACGAGCAGTACTTC
NA	TRBD1	TRBV10-3	TRBJ2-7	CAISDRTGKGYEQYF	TGTGCCATCAGTGATCGGACAGGGAAGGGGTACGAGCAGTACTTC
NA	TRBD1	TRBV6-6	TRBJ2-2	CASSPGQGSGELFF	TGTGCCAGCAGTCCGGGACAGGGCTCCGGGGAGCTGTTTTTT
NA	TRBD2	TRBV18	TRBJ2-3	CASSLTTSFSTDTQYF	TGTGCCAGCTCACTGACGACTAGCTTCTCCACAGATACGCAGTATTTT
NA	TRBD1	TRBV28	TRBJ1-2	CASRPTGLNYGYTF	TGTGCCAGCAGGCCGACAGGGCTTAACTATGGCTACACCTTC
NA	NA	TRBV30	TRBJ1-3	CAWSPHGRAIYF	TGTGCCTGGAGTCCCCACGGGAGGGCCATATATTTT
NA	NA	TRBV18	TRBJ1-5	CASSPPGDQPQHF	TGTGCCAGCTCACCTCCAGGCGATCAGCCCCAGCATTTT
NA	NA	TRBV29-1	TRBJ1-1	CSTSQQNTEAFF	TGCAGCACGTCACAGCAGAACACTGAAGCTTTCTTT
NA	NA	TRBV11-2	TRBJ2-1	CASSLDHGSWNEQFF	TGTGCCAGCAGCTTAGATCACGGGAGTTGGAATGAGCAGTTCTTC
NA	NA	TRBV5-8	TRBJ1-5	CASSLGTKGPQHF	TGTGCCAGCAGCCTGGGGACAAAAGGGCCCCAGCATTTT
NA	TRBD2	TRBV10-2	TRBJ2-7	CASSPASGGNYEQYF	TGCGCCAGCAGTCCAGCTAGCGGGGGAAACTACGAGCAGTACTTC
NA	TRBD1	TRBV13	TRBJ1-3	CASSDSQGAGGNTIYF	TGTGCCAGCAGCGATTCACAGGGGGCGGGAGGAAACACCATATATTTT
NA	TRBD1	TRBV19	TRBJ1-1	CASNTGGRTEAFF	TGTGCCAGTAATACAGGGGGCAGGACTGAAGCTTTCTTT
once	TRBD1	TRBV3-1/TRBV3-2	TRBJ2-7	CASSQLRTGTPHEQYF	TGTGCCAGCAGCCAACTCCGGACAGGGACCCCCCACGAGCAGTACTTC
NA	NA	TRBV28	TRBJ1-4	CASSSSEKLFF	TGTGCCAGCAGTTCCTCCGAAAAACTGTTTTTT
few	TRBD1	TRBV28	TRBJ1-2	CASSYTTGGYGYTF	TGTGCCAGCAGTTATACGACAGGGGGTTATGGCTACACCTTC
NA	TRBD2	TRBV6-2/TRBV6-3	TRBJ2-1	CASSYLLAGYLDDEQFF	TGTGCCAGCAGTTACCTATTAGCGGGATATCTTGACGATGAGCAGTTCTTC
NA	TRBD1	TRBV9	TRBJ2-3	CASSARGRTDTQYF	TGTGCCAGCAGCGCCAGGGGGCGCACAGATACGCAGTATTTT
NA	NA	TRBV27	TRBJ1-1	CASSNIVRDTEAFF	TGTGCCAGCAGTAACATTGTGAGGGACACTGAAGCTTTCTTT
NA	NA	TRBV30	TRBJ1-2	CAWSGTAYGYTF	TGTGCCTGGAGTGGCACAGCCTATGGCTACACCTTC
NA	NA	TRBV29-1	TRBJ2-5	CSVGLPNGETQYF	TGCAGCGTTGGACTCCCCAATGGAGAGACCCAGTACTTC
NA	NA	TRBV4-1	TRBJ2-1	CASTQDGGNPYNEQFF	TGCGCCAGCACCCAAGATGGAGGGAATCCCTACAATGAGCAGTTCTTC
NA	NA	TRBV27	TRBJ1-4	CASSLAPDGDEKLFF	TGTGCCAGCAGTTTAGCCCCGGACGGGGATGAAAAACTGTTTTTT
NA	TRBD1	TRBV6-5	TRBJ1-1	CASANRDRFYTEAFF	TGTGCCAGCGCGAACCGGGACAGGTTTTACACTGAAGCTTTCTTT
NA	NA	TRBV19	TRBJ1-2	CASTGGFYGYTF	TGTGCCAGTACTGGGGGGTTCTATGGCTACACCTTC
once	NA	TRBV7-8	TRBJ1-5	CASSNSRIPGRNQPQHF	TGTGCCAGCAGTAACAGCAGGATTCCTGGTCGCAATCAGCCCCAGCATTTT
NA	NA	TRBV3-1/TRBV3-2	TRBJ1-1	CASSQDQGRSAFF	TGTGCCAGCAGCCAAGACCAAGGGAGATCGGCTTTCTTT
NA	TRBD2	TRBV4-2	TRBJ2-1	CASSQDPGLADSSYNEQFF	TGTGCCAGCAGCCAAGACCCGGGACTAGCGGACTCCTCCTACAATGAGCAGTTCTTC
NA	NA	TRBV2	TRBJ2-3	CASTLTGRGPDTQYF	TGTGCCAGCACCCTAACTGGCAGGGGCCCAGATACGCAGTATTTT
NA	NA	TRBV20-1	TRBJ2-5	CSAIREETQYF	TGCAGTGCTATCCGGGAAGAGACCCAGTACTTC
NA	NA	TRBV5-1	TRBJ2-5	CASSLVQGNQETQYF	TGCGCCAGCAGCTTGGTCCAGGGGAACCAAGAGACCCAGTACTTC
NA	NA	TRBV12-2	TRBJ2-2	CASRLSGGFTGELFF	TGTGCAAGTCGCTTATCAGGAGGGTTCACCGGGGAGCTGTTTTTT
NA	NA	TRBV6-5	TRBJ1-6	CASSRTPHNSPLHF	TGTGCCAGCAGTCGGACACCACATAATTCACCCCTCCACTTT
NA	NA	TRBV9	TRBJ2-1	CASSVDVGALVNEQFF	TGTGCCAGCAGCGTAGATGTGGGGGCCCTGGTCAATGAGCAGTTCTTC
NA	NA	TRBV5-1	TRBJ2-1	CASSSDGVLNEQFF	TGCGCCAGCAGCTCCGACGGGGTTCTTAATGAGCAGTTCTTC
NA	NA	TRBV19	TRBJ1-1	CASSIVGTNTEAFF	TGTGCCAGTAGTATAGTGGGCACGAACACTGAAGCTTTCTTT
NA	TRBD1	TRBV29-1	TRBJ1-2	CSAGQGADGYTF	TGCAGCGCGGGGCAGGGGGCGGATGGCTACACCTTC
NA	NA	TRBV9	TRBJ1-5	CASTRNQPQHF	TGTGCCAGCACCAGGAATCAGCCCCAGCATTTT
NA	NA	TRBV30	TRBJ1-5	CAWSGAYNQPQHF	TGTGCCTGGAGTGGGGCGTACAATCAGCCCCAGCATTTT
once	NA	TRBV5-1	TRBJ2-3	CASSLIQGRTDTQYF	TGCGCCAGCAGCTTGATTCAGGGAAGGACAGATACGCAGTATTTT
NA	NA	TRBV6-5	TRBJ2-6	CASRWTANVLTF	TGTGCCAGCAGATGGACAGCCAACGTCCTGACTTTC
NA	TRBD1	TRBV7-3	TRBJ1-1	CASSFAAGGSTEAFF	TGTGCCAGCAGCTTTGCTGCAGGGGGCAGTACTGAAGCTTTCTTT
NA	NA	TRBV27	TRBJ2-7	CASGVTGSGPFEQYF	TGTGCCAGCGGTGTAACAGGGTCTGGCCCTTTCGAGCAGTACTTC
NA	TRBD1	TRBV5-1	TRBJ1-6	CASRTGVNSPLHF	TGCGCCAGCAGGACAGGGGTAAATTCACCCCTCCACTTT
few	NA	TRBV3-1/TRBV3-2	TRBJ1-2	CATSGQPYGYTF	TGTGCCACCTCCGGACAGCCCTATGGCTACACCTTC
NA	NA	TRBV6-5	TRBJ2-2	CASRLGGRDTGELFF	TGTGCCAGCCGTCTGGGCGGCAGGGACACCGGGGAGCTGTTTTTT
NA	NA	TRBV19	TRBJ2-3	CASSVRADTQYF	TGTGCCAGTAGTGTCCGGGCAGATACGCAGTATTTT
NA	NA	TRBV3-1/TRBV3-2	TRBJ1-1	CASSQFSQGGTEAFF	TGTGCCAGCAGCCAATTTTCACAGGGAGGGACTGAAGCTTTCTTT
NA	NA	TRBV9	TRBJ1-6	CASSEISGPLHF	TGTGCCAGCAGCGAGATCTCAGGACCCCTCCACTTT
once	TRBD1	TRBV5-8	TRBJ1-2	CASSYLQGADGYTF	TGTGCCAGCAGCTACCTACAGGGGGCTGATGGCTACACCTTC
NA	NA	TRBV28	TRBJ1-1	CASRPPWRQINTEAFF	TGTGCCAGCAGACCCCCTTGGCGACAGATCAACACTGAAGCTTTCTTT
once	NA	TRBV2	TRBJ1-4	CASSDYRRGGEKLFF	TGTGCCAGCAGTGATTATAGGCGAGGGGGTGAAAAACTGTTTTTT
NA	NA	TRBV27	TRBJ1-4	CASSFKPVANEKLFF	TGTGCCAGCAGTTTTAAGCCCGTGGCTAATGAAAAACTGTTTTTT
NA	TRBD1	TRBV6-5	TRBJ2-3	CASSKTGLDTQYF	TGTGCCAGCAGTAAGACAGGGTTAGATACGCAGTATTTT
NA	TRBD1	TRBV7-2	TRBJ1-2	CASSLSVGQGGTYGYTF	TGTGCCAGCAGCTTAAGCGTCGGACAGGGGGGAACCTATGGCTACACCTTC